The 9 T cell receptor beta chains presented below share a single source sample, sequenced in a study of blood T cell repertoires in COVID-19. Clones were sequenced by immunoSEQ multiplex PCR, and TCRdb holds only the in-frame ones, with some missing. The table lists under 250,000 clones, 88% of them singletons. The sequenced sample consisted of peripheral blood. The receptors derive from a man aged 35 to 55 with acute or convalescent COVID-19.

CDR3 in DNA: TGTGCCAGCAGCGTAGACGCACAGGGGTCTGAAAAACTGTTTTTT. This translates into CASSVDAQGSEKLFF. The genes are TRBV9 and TRBJ1-4, with 7 bases that match TRBD1. Losses at the gene ends were 0 bases for V and 7 bases for J; bases not matched to a gene: 6. This CDR3 contains 15 residues. Germline CDR1 is SGDLS and CDR2 is YYNGEE.

V is TRBV5-1 and J is TRBJ2-7; a possible D gene is TRBD2 (6 bases). V was clipped by 6 bases and J by 6 bases, with 10 bases between them. The CDR3 runs to 11 residues. CDR1 and CDR2 (germline): SGHRS, YFSETQ. The CDR3 DNA reads TGCGCCAGCACCGAGGGAGGCGAGCAGTACTTC. As protein: CASTEGGEQYF.

The chain carries TRBV7-8 and TRBJ1-3, with 8 positions matching TRBD1. V lost 5 bases, J lost 2 bases, and 5 bases stayed unmatched. In germline, CDR1 is SGHVS, CDR2 FQNEAQ. The CDR3 is 15 amino acids. CDR3 loop: CASSRGQGTGNTIYF. In nucleotides, the CDR3 is TGTGCCAGCAGCCGAGGACAGGGTACTGGAAACACCATATATTTT.

This clone was detected once. The chain joins TRBV5-1 to TRBJ2-7; tentatively, D is TRBD2 (5 bases). The CDR3 has 14 amino acids. Germline V CDR1 and CDR2: SGHRS, YFSETQ. V dropped 2 bases and J dropped 2 bases, with 11 bases sitting between them. CDR3 DNA: TGCGCCAGCAGCTTTGAGGGTAGCACCTACGAGCAGTACTTC. Protein product: CASSFEGSTYEQYF.

The rearrangement joins TRBV28 to TRBJ1-5; D is possibly TRBD1 (5 bases). The CDR3 is 16 amino acids. V was pared by 9 bases and J by 0 bases, with 18 bases between. CDR1 is MDHEN, CDR2 SYDVKM, per germline. The CDR3 DNA reads as TGTGCCAGTATCCTAAGTGGGGGGAATAGCAATCAGCCCCAGCATTTT. Residues: CASILSGGNSNQPQHF.

This rearrangement joins TRBV7-9 to TRBJ1-1; 10 positions match TRBD1. The V gene end was trimmed by 2 bases and the J gene end by 3 bases; junction bases not matched to a gene: 12. This CDR3 is 18 amino acids long. Germline V gene sequence: CDR1 SEHNR, CDR2 FQNEAQ (reference sequence). The CDR3 region has the DNA TGTGCCAGCAGCTTACCGCCTACGACAGGGGGCTGGGACACTGAAGCTTTCTTT. Translation gives CASSLPPTTGGWDTEAFF.

V gene TRBV2 combines with J gene TRBJ2-1, with D perhaps matching TRBD1 (6 bases). The V end lost 9 bases, the J end lost 15 bases, and 18 bases lay between the germline ends. CDR1 SNHLY and CDR2 FYNNEI come from the germline V gene. This CDR3 has 11 residues. The DNA of the CDR3 is TGTGCCAGTGAGCAGGGGTTAGGGCGGTTCTTC. Translation gives CASEQGLGRFF.

The chain is built from TRBV4-2 and TRBJ2-2; weak D call: TRBD1 (6 bases). The germline V gene has CDR1 LGHNA and CDR2 YNFKEQ. V lost 2 bases to trimming and J lost 1 base, with 17 bases between them. CDR3 length: 18 amino acids. The CDR3 DNA sequence: TGTGCCAGCAGCCAACGGACAGCCTGGAATCAGAACACCGGGGAGCTGTTTTTT. This gives the protein CASSQRTAWNQNTGELFF.

The chain is built from TRBV12-3 or TRBV12-4 and TRBJ1-1; D gene unclear. Trimming shortened V by 8 bases and J by 0 bases, and 10 bases separated the two germline ends. CDR3 length: 13 residues. The CDR3 region is CASCRLLNTEAFF. The CDR3 nucleotides are TGTGCCAGCTGCAGGCTGCTGAACACTGAAGCTTTCTTT.